This T cell receptor beta chain was observed in a study of yellow fever vaccine responses in identical twins. Study-wide points: Reportedly, the T cell response mounted by twins to vaccine seemed partly convergent, partly personalized.

TCRdb used MiXCR to reprocess the RT-PCR reads, holding one entry per CDR3 protein. The sample holds 3,000 to 3,500 distinct CDR3 sequences, roughly 87% seen once. A remark on this clonotype: What it binds is unknown.

This clonotype originated in a woman between 18 and 29 years old who received the yellow fever vaccine. Specimen: T cells from blood (PBMCs), unsorted or a sorted subset (not recorded which), collected before or after yellow fever vaccination (not recorded which).

CDR3 sequence reads: CSATSGKDTQYF. DNA for the CDR3: TGCAGTGCTACTAGCGGAAAGGATACGCAGTATTTT. V is TRBV20-1 and J is TRBJ2-3, with 7 bases lining up with TRBD2. J gave up 6 bases and V 4 bases, and 4 bases lay outside the gene matches. The CDR3 runs 12 residues. CDR1 is DFQATT and CDR2 is SNEGSKA in the germline V gene (reference sequence).